A selection of T cell receptor beta chains follows, all from one sample in a study of response to subunit inactivated influenza vaccine. One entry per CDR3 protein results from TCRdb running MiXCR on the RT-PCR reads. Among around 600,000 distinct CDR3 sequences listed, roughly 12% were seen once. This sample also belongs to another study, concerning T cells expressing NK-cell markers.

Here the sequenced sample was PBMCs from blood, taken on the day of vaccination. The receptors were sampled from a man over 45 who received an inactivated influenza vaccine. Both conserved end residues are part of each CDR3. Each record gives: clone size, J gene, D gene, V gene, CDR3 DNA, CDR3 protein. D genes are given only for firm matches. Only part of the rows carry a size: once, few, many, or a class if the clone is expanded.

NA TRBJ2-6 NA TRBV3-1 TGTGCCACCTTTGGGACGACCTCTGGGGCCAACGTCCTGACTTTC CATFGTTSGANVLTF
few TRBJ2-7 NA TRBV20-1 TGCAGTGCTAGTACGGGGGAGCGGCAGTACTTC CSASTGERQYF
NA TRBJ2-7 NA TRBV12-3/TRBV12-4 TGTGCCAGCAGTTCCGGGAGTAACGAGCAGTACTTC CASSSGSNEQYF
few TRBJ2-1 NA TRBV7-2 TGTGCCAGCAGCTGGCGGAAGGGCCCCGGTGGGCTCAATGAGCAGTTCTTC CASSWRKGPGGLNEQFF
NA TRBJ1-2 TRBD1 TRBV20-1 TGCAGTGCTAGAGAAACAGGGGGCTATGGCTACACCTTC CSARETGGYGYTF
few TRBJ2-7 NA TRBV28 TGTGCCAGCAGTTTATCTTCGGGCCCCATCTCCTACGAGCAGTACTTC CASSLSSGPISYEQYF
NA TRBJ1-1 NA TRBV12-3/TRBV12-4 TGTGCCAGCAGTTCCAGTATTGAAGCTTTCTTT CASSSSIEAFF
NA TRBJ2-2 NA TRBV28 TGTGCCAGCAGCTCGTCGTGGCCGGGCGGGCTGTTTTTT CASSSSWPGGLFF
NA TRBJ2-5 NA TRBV10-3 TGTGCCATCGGGACGGAGCAAGAGACCCAGTACTTC CAIGTEQETQYF
NA TRBJ2-7 TRBD1 TRBV6-5 TGTGCCAGCAGTTGGGGGGACAGGACTACCTACGAGCAGTACTTC CASSWGDRTTYEQYF
NA TRBJ2-3 TRBD2 TRBV12-3/TRBV12-4 TGTGCCAGCGCTAGCGGGGGGACTAGCACAGATACGCAGTATTTT CASASGGTSTDTQYF
NA TRBJ2-7 NA TRBV3-1 TGTGCCAGCAGCCAAGGTACAACCCCCTACGAGCAGTACTTC CASSQGTTPYEQYF
NA TRBJ2-1 NA TRBV4-3 TGCGCCAGCAGCCAACCAGAGGGAGCGAAGGAGCAGTTCTTC CASSQPEGAKEQFF
NA TRBJ2-7 NA TRBV4-1 TGCGCCAGCAGCAACCGGGACGGAGCCTACGAGCAGTACTTC CASSNRDGAYEQYF
NA TRBJ1-5 NA TRBV14 TGTGCCAGCAGCCAATGGGAAGGTCAGCCCCAGCATTTT CASSQWEGQPQHF
NA TRBJ1-1 NA TRBV30 TGTGCCTGGAGTGTCGGACTGAACACTGAAGCTTTCTTT CAWSVGLNTEAFF